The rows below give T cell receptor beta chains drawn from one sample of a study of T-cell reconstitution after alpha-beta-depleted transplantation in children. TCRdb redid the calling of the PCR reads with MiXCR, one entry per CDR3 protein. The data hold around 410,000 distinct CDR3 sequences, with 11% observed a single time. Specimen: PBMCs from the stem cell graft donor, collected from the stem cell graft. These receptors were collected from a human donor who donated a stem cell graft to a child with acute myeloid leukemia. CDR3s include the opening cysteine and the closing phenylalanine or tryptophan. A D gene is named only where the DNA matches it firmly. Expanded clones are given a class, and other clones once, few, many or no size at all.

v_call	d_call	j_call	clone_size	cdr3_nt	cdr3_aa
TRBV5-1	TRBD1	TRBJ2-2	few	TGCGCCAGCAGCTCCGGGACAGGGACCCCCGGGGAGCTGTTTTTT	CASSSGTGTPGELFF
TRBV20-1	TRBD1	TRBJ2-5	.	TGCAGTGCTGACGACAGGGTAGCAGAGACCCAGTACTTC	CSADDRVAETQYF
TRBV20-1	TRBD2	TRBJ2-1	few	TGCAGTGCTTCAGGGGCTAGCGGGAGATTGAGCAATGAGCAGTTCTTC	CSASGASGRLSNEQFF
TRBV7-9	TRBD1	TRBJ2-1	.	TGTGCCAGCAGCTCGGGACAGGTAAATCGGCAGTTCTTC	CASSSGQVNRQFF
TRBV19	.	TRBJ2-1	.	TGTGCCAGTAGCCTCCCGAGCGGGTCCTCTTACAATGAGCAGTTCTTC	CASSLPSGSSYNEQFF
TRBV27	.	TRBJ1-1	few	TGTGCCAGCCTCCCGATGGGGGCAAGAGGCACTGAAGCTTTCTTT	CASLPMGARGTEAFF
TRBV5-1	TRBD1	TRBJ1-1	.	TGCGCCAGCAGCCTCCGGGACAGGGACACTGCAGCTTTCTTT	CASSLRDRDTAAFF
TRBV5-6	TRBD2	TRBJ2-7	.	TGTGCCAGCAGCGGAATTTCGACTAGCGGGACCTCCTACGAGCAGTACTTC	CASSGISTSGTSYEQYF
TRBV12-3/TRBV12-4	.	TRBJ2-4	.	TGTGCCAGCAGTTCCCGGGCCCCACTCAAAAACATTCAGTACTTC	CASSSRAPLKNIQYF
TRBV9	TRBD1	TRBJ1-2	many	TGTGCCAGCAGCGGGACAGGGTTAGATGGCTACACCTTC	CASSGTGLDGYTF
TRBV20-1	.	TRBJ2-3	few	TGCAGTGCTAGAGGCGGGGCGGCAGATACGCAGTATTTT	CSARGGAADTQYF
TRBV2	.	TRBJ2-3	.	TGTGCCAGCAGTGAAGCCGCCATAACAGATACGCAGTATTTT	CASSEAAITDTQYF
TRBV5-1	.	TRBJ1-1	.	TGCGCCAGCAGCTTGGAAAGGGACACTGAAGCTTTCTTT	CASSLERDTEAFF
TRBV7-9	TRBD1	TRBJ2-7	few	TGTGCCAGCAGCTTAGCCCTGGACAGGGGGCGCTACGAGCAGTACTTC	CASSLALDRGRYEQYF
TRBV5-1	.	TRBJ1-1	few	TGCGCCAGCAGCTTGTGGACTGGGGGAAACACTGAAGCTTTCTTT	CASSLWTGGNTEAFF
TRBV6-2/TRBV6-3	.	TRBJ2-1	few	TGTGCCAGCAGTTATAACAGGGGGCCCAGCGGGAGCTCCTACAATGAGCAGTTCTTC	CASSYNRGPSGSSYNEQFF
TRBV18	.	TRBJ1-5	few	TGTGCCAGCTCACCTAGTGACTCCAAAAATCAGCCCCAGCATTTT	CASSPSDSKNQPQHF
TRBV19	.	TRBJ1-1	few	TGTGCCAGTAGTCCCGACCTTCTGGGGAACACTGAAGCTTTCTTT	CASSPDLLGNTEAFF
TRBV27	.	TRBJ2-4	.	TGTGCCAGCAGTACTAACAGGGACGCCAAAAACATTCAGTACTTC	CASSTNRDAKNIQYF
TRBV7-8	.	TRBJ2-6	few	TGTGCCAGCAGCCCCTCAAGGGTCGTCTCTGGGGCCAACGTCCTGACTTTC	CASSPSRVVSGANVLTF
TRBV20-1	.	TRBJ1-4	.	TGCAGTGCTGCCAGAAGCTTGACATTTAATGAAAAACTGTTTTTT	CSAARSLTFNEKLFF
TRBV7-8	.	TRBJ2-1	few	TGTGCCAGCAGCTTAGGATTAAGTGCTGAGCAGTTCTTC	CASSLGLSAEQFF
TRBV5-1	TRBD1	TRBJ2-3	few	TGCGCCAGCAGCTTCCGGGACAGGGGGATAGATACGCAGTATTTT	CASSFRDRGIDTQYF
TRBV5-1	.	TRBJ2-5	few	TGCGCCAGCAGCTTGGAAGGAAGGGAGTGGGAGACCCAGTACTTC	CASSLEGREWETQYF
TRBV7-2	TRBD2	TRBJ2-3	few	TGTGCCAGCAGCTCAGGCGGGGGGTACCGGGTAGGGCAGTATTTT	CASSSGGGYRVGQYF
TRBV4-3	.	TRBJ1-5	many	TGCGCCAGCAGCCAAGACCTAAGTTATCAGCCCCAGCATTTT	CASSQDLSYQPQHF
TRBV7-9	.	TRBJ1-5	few	TGTGCCAGCAGCACTTCAGGGTCAGGTCAGCCCCAGCATTTT	CASSTSGSGQPQHF
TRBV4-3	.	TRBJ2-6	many	TGCGCCAGCAGCCAGGACCCAGGGGCTGGGGCCAACGTCCTGACTTTC	CASSQDPGAGANVLTF
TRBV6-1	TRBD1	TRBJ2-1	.	TGTGCCAGCAGTCCCTCTAACAGGGGGCATGAGCAGTTCTTC	CASSPSNRGHEQFF
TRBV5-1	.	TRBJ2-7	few	TGCGCCAGCAGCGATGTGGGAGAGCAGTACTTC	CASSDVGEQYF
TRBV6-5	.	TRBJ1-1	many	TGTGCCAGCAGCTTAACAGGGCGGAACACTGAAGCTTTCTTT	CASSLTGRNTEAFF
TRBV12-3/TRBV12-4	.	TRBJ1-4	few	TGTGCCAGCAGCGAACAGGGAAAAAAACTGTTTTTT	CASSEQGKKLFF
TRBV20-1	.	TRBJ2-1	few	TGCAGTGCGGGTGGTGGGCTAGCTCGTGAGCAGTTCTTC	CSAGGGLAREQFF
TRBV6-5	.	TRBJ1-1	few	TGTGCCAGCAGTTATTCGGCCAGGGGAGGCACTGAAGCTTTCTTT	CASSYSARGGTEAFF
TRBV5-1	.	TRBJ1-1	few	TGCGCCAGCAGCTTCGGAATTCGCGTGGGGGAAACAGGTGAAGCTTTCTTT	CASSFGIRVGETGEAFF
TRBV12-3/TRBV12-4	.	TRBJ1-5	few	TGTGCCAGCAGGCCGGGAAATCAGCCCCAGCATTTT	CASRPGNQPQHF
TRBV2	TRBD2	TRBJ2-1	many	TGTGCCAGCAGCAGACTAGCGAGGGAGTTCTTC	CASSRLAREFF
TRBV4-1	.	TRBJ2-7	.	TGCGCCAGCAGCCAGATAGGAGGGACAGCTAAGCACGAGCAGTACTTC	CASSQIGGTAKHEQYF
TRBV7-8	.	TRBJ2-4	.	TGTGCCAGCAGCTCCACGTACATAAACATTCAGTACTTC	CASSSTYINIQYF
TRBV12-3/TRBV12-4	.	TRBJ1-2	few	TGTGCCAGCAGGGCGGGACAACAGAACTATGGCTACACCTTC	CASRAGQQNYGYTF
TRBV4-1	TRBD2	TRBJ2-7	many	TGCGCCAGCAGCCAAGTGTCACTAGCGGGATCAGGCTACGAGCAGTACTTC	CASSQVSLAGSGYEQYF
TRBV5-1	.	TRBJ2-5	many	TGCGCCAGCAGCTTGGGGGTAGGGCCTACCATGAGAACCCAGTACTTC	CASSLGVGPTMRTQYF